This T cell receptor beta chain comes out of a study of monozygotic twins with inflammatory bowel disease. Study results and limitations: Results did not support any single strong IBD-associated signal or clonotype. Relative to healthy twins, IBD patients had fewer clonotypes in common with others, a gap that was especially apparent with disease activity.

CDR1 LNHDA and CDR2 SQIVND come from the germline V gene (reference sequence). CDR3 length equals 16 residues. As concerns this clonotype: Its antigen is still unknown.

For each CDR3 protein, TCRdb gives one entry from its re-call of the 5' RACE reads, without DNA. This table lists over 110,000 distinct CDR3 sequences. Sample: blood. The chain is built from TRBV19 and TRBJ2-1; TCRdb's D gene call, TRBD1, goes unchecked for lack of DNA. This sequence was found in a human donor with ulcerative colitis or Crohn's disease, or a healthy co-twin of an affected twin (not recorded which). The CDR3 protein is CASSGRQQGTNNEQFF.